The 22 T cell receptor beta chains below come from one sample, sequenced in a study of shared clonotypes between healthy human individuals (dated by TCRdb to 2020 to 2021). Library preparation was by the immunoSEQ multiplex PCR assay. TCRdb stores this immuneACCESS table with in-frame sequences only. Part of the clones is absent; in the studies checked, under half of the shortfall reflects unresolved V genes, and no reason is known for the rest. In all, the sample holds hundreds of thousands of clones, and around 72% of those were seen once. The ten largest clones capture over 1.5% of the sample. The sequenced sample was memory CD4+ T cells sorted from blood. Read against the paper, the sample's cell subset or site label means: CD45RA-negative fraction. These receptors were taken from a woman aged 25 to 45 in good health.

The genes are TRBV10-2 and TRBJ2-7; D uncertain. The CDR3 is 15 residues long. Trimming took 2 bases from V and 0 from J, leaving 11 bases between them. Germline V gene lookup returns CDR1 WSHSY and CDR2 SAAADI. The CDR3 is CASSEKMESSYEQYF. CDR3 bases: TGCGCCAGCAGTGAGAAGATGGAGAGCTCCTACGAGCAGTACTTC.

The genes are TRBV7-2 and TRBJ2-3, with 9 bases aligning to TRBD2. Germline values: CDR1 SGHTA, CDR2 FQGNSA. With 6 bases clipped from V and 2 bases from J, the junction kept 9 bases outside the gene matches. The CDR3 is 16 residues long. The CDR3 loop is CASSPIGTSLTDTQYF. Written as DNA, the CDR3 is TGTGCCAGCAGTCCGATCGGGACTAGCCTCACAGATACGCAGTATTTT. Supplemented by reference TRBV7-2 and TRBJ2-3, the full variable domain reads GAGVSQSPSNKVTEKGKDVELRCDPISGHTALYWYRQSLGQGLEFLIYFQGNSAPDKSGLPSDRFSAERTGGSVSTLTIQRTQQEDSAVYLCASSPIGTSLTDTQYFGPGTRLTVL.

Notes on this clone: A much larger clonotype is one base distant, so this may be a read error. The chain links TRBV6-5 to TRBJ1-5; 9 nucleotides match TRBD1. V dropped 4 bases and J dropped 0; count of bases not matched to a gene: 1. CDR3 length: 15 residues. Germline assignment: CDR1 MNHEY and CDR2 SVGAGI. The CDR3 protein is CASSWTGDSNQPQHF. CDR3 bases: TGTGCCAGCAGTTGGACAGGGGATAGCAATCAGCCCCAGCATTTT.

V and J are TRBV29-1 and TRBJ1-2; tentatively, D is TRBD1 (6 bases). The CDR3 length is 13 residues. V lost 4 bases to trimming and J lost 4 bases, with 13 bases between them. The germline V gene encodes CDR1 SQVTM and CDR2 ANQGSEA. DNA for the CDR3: TGCAGCGTTGTTCAGGGGTGGGGCTATGGCTACACCTTC. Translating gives CSVVQGWGYGYTF.

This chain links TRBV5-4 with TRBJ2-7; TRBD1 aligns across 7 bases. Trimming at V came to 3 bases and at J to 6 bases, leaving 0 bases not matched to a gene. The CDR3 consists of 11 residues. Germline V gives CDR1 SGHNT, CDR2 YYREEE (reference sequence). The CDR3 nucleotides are TGTGCCAGCAGCTCAGGGGGCGAGCAGTACTTC. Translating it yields CASSSGGEQYF.

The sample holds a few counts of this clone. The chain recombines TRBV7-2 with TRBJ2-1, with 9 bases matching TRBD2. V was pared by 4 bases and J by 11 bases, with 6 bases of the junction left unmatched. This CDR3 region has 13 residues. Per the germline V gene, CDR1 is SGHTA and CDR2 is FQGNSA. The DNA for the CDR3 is TGTGCCAGCAGCTCCCCAGGGACTAGCCAGCAGTTCTTC. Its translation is CASSSPGTSQQFF.

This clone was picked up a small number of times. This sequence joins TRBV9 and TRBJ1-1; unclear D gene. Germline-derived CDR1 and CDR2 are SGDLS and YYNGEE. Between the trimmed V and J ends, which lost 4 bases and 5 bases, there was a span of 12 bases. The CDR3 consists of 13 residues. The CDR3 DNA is TGTGCCAGCAGCCCCCCTGGGCGGACTGAAGCTTTCTTT. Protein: CASSPPGRTEAFF.

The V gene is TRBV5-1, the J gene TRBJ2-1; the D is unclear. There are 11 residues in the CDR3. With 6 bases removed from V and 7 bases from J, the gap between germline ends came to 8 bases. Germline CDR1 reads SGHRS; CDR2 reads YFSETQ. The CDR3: CASTLQNEQFF. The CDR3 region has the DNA TGCGCCAGCACCCTTCAGAATGAGCAGTTCTTC.

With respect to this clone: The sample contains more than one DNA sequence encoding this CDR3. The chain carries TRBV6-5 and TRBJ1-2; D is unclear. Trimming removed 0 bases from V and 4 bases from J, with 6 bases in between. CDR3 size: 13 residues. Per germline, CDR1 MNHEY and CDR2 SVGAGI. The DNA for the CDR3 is TGTGCCAGCAGTTACTCGACGACCTATGGCTACACCTTC. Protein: CASSYSTTYGYTF.

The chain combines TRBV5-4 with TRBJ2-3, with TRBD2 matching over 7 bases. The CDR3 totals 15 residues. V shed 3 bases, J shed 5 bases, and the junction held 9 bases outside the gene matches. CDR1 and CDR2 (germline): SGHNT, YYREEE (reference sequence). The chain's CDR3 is CASSSSSGPGDTQYF. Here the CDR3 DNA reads TGTGCCAGCAGCTCGTCTAGCGGTCCAGGAGATACGCAGTATTTT. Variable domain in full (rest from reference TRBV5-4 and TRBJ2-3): ETGVTQSPTHLIKTRGQQVTLRCSSQSGHNTVSWYQQALGQGPQFIFQYYREEENGRGNFPPRFSGLQFPNYSSELNVNALELDDSALYLCASSSSSGPGDTQYFGPGTRLTVL.

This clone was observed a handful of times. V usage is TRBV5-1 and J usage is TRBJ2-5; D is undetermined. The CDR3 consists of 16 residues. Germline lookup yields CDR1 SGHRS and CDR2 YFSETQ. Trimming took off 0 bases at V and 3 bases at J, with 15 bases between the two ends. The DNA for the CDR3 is TGCGCCAGCAGCTTGGCGACTTCCGGAATAGAAGAGACCCAGTACTTC. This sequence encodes CASSLATSGIEETQYF.

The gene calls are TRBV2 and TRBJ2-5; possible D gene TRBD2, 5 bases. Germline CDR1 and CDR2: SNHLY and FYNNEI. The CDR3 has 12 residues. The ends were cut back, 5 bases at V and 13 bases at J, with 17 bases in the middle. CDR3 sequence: CASSSDGGSGYF. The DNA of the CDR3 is TGTGCCAGCAGTTCGGACGGAGGATCGGGGTACTTC.

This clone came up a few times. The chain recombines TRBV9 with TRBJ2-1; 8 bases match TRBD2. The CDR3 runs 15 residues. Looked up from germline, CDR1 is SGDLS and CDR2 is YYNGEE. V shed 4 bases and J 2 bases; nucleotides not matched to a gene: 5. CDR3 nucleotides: TGTGCCAGCAGCCCCAGCGGGGGAACCTACAATGAGCAGTTCTTC. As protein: CASSPSGGTYNEQFF.

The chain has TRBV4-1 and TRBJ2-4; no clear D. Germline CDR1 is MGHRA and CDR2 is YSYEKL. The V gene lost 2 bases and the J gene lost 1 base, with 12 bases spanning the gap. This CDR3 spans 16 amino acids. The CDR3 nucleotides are TGCGCCAGCAGCCAACTAATCGATTTGGCCAAAAACATTCAGTACTTC. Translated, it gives CASSQLIDLAKNIQYF.

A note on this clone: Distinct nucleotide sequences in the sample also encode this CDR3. The CDR3 here is CASSRGGSGANVLTF. DNA for the CDR3: TGTGCCAGTAGCCGCGGCGGGTCTGGGGCCAACGTCCTGACTTTC. The genes are TRBV19 and TRBJ2-6, with D perhaps TRBD2 (5 bases). Trimming took off 6 bases at V and 1 base at J, with 10 bases between the two ends. From germline, CDR1 is LNHDA and CDR2 SQIVND (reference sequence). The CDR3 is made up of 15 amino acids.

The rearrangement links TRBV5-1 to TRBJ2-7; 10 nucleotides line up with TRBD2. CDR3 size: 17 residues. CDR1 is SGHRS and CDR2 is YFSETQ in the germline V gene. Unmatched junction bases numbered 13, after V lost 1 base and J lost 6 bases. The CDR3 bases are TGCGCCAGCAGCTTGAGCCCTTGGGCTAGCGGGAGTTCCGAGCAGTACTTC. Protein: CASSLSPWASGSSEQYF.

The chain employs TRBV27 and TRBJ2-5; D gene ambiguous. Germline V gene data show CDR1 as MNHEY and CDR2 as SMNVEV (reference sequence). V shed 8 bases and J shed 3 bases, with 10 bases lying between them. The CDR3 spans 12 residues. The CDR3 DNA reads TGTGCCAGCGGCAAGGTTAAAGAGACCCAGTACTTC. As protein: CASGKVKETQYF.

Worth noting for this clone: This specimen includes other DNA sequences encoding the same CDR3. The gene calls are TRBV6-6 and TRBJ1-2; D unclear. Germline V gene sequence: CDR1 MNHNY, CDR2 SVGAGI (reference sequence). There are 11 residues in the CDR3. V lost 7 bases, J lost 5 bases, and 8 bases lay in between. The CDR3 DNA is TGTGCCAGCACTGGGCAATATGGCTACACCTTC. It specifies CASTGQYGYTF.

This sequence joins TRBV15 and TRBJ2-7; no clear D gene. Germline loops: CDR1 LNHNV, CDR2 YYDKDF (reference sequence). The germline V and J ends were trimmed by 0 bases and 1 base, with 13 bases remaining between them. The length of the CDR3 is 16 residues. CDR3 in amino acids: CATSRDPDPHSYEQYF. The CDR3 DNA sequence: TGTGCCACCAGCAGAGACCCGGACCCTCATTCCTACGAGCAGTACTTC.

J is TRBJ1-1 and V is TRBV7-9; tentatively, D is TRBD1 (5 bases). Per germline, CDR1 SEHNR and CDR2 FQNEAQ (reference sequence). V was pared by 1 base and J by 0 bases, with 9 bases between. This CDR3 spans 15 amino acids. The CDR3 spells CASSLEGTVNTEAFF. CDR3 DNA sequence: TGTGCCAGCAGCTTAGAGGGGACGGTGAACACTGAAGCTTTCTTT.

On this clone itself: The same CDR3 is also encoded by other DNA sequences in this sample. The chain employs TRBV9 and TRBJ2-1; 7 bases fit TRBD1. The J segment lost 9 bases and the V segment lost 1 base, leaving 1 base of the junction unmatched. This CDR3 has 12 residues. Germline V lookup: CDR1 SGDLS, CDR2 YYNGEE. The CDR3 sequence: CASSVYRGEQFF. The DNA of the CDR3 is TGTGCCAGCAGCGTATACAGGGGTGAGCAGTTCTTC.

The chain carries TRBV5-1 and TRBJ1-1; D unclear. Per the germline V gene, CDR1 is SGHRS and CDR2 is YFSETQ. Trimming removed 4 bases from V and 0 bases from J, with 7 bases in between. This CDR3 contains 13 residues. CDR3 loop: CASSSGMNTEAFF. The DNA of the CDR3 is TGCGCCAGCAGCAGCGGAATGAACACTGAAGCTTTCTTT.